This T cell receptor (beta chain) derives from a study of CD8+CD57+ T cells in acquired aplastic anemia. TCR beta VDJ and CDR3 profiles were obtained from a genomic DNA template. From the reads, TCRdb called clonotypes with MiXCR, one entry per CDR3 protein. The sample lists 180,000 or so distinct CDR3 sequences, 46% occurring once. The trim removed 1 base at V and 3 bases at J, leaving 3 bases unmatched. Germline CDR1 reads SGHVS; CDR2 reads FQNEAQ. CDR3 size: 14 residues. The sequenced material came from sorted CD4+, CD8+, or CD8+CD57+ T cells (not recorded which) from PBMCs. The chain employs TRBV7-8 and TRBJ2-7; 7 bases are a match to TRBD2. The TCR originated in a human donor in good health. The CDR3 DNA follows: TGTGCCAGCAGCTTAGGAGCGGGAAACTACGAGCAGTACTTC. It translates to CASSLGAGNYEQYF. Complete variable domain (other parts from reference TRBV7-8 and TRBJ2-7): GAGVSQSPRYKVAKRGQDVALRCDPISGHVSLFWYQQALGQGPEFLTYFQNEAQLDKSGLPSDRFFAERPEGSVSTLKIQRTQQEDSAVYLCASSLGAGNYEQYFGPGTRLTVT.